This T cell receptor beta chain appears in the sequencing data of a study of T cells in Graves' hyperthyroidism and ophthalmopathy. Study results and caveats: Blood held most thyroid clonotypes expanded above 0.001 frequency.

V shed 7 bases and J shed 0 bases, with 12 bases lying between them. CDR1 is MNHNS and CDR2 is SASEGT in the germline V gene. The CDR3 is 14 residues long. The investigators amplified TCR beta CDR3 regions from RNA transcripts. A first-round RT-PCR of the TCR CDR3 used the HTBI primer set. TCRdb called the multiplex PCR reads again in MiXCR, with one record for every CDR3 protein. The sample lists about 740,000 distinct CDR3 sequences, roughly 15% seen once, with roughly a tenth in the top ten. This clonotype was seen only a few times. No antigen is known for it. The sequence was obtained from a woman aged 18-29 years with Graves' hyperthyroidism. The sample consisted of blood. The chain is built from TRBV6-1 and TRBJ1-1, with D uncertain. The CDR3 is CASIPSVMNTEAFF. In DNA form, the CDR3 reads TGTGCCAGCATACCCTCAGTCATGAACACTGAAGCTTTCTTT.